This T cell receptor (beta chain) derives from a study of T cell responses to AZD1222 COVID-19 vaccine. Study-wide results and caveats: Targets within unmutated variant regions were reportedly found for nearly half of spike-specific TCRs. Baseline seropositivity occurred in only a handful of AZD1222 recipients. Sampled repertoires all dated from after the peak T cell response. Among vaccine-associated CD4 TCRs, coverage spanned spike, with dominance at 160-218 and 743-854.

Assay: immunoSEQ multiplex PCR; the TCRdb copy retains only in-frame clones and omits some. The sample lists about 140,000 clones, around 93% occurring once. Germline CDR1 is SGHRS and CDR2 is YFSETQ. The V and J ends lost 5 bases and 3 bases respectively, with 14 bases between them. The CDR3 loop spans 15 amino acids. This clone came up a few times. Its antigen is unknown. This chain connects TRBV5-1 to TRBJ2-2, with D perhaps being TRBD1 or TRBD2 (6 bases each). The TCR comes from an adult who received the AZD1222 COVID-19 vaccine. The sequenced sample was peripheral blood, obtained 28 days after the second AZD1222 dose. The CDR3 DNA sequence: TGCGCCAGCAGACTCAGGGGCGGGGACACCGGGGAGCTGTTTTTT. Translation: CASRLRGGDTGELFF. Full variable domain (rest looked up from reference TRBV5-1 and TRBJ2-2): KAGVTQTPRYLIKTRGQQVTLSCSPISGHRSVSWYQQTPGQGLQFLFEYFSETQRNKGNFPGRFSGRQFSNSRSEMNVSTLELGDSALYLCASRLRGGDTGELFFGEGSRLTVL.